This TCR beta chain originates from a study of T-cell reconstitution after alpha-beta-depleted transplantation in children. Trimming removed 4 bases at V and 7 bases at J, with 8 bases between. This CDR3 has 11 residues. The germline gives CDR1 DFQATT, CDR2 SNEGSKA (reference sequence). Unique molecular identifiers tagged the TCRbeta library. TCRdb re-called the PCR reads through MiXCR, storing one row per CDR3 protein. The sample lists some 840,000 distinct CDR3 sequences, about 16% seen once, with around 4.5% in the top ten. This clonotype was detected only a few times. The source of this sequence is a male patient younger than 18 who had a stem cell transplant for acute lymphoblastic leukemia, so the T cells may come from the graft donor. Source: PBMCs, mostly from graft donor cells, taken 360 days after TCRalphabeta/CD19-depleted stem cell transplant. V and J are TRBV20-1 and TRBJ1-5; D not certain. The CDR3 region is CSAMIGQPQHF. CDR3 sequence (DNA): TGCAGTGCTATGATCGGGCAGCCCCAGCATTTT.